Detailed here is one T cell receptor beta chain. This clonotype was recorded at least ten times. Its antigen is currently not known. No per-base quality is available; no much larger clone lies one base away. Library preparation was by 5' RACE. The data were produced on an Illumina HiSeq 2000. Template switching added a universal primer binding site, and the final cDNA carried a unique molecular identifier that allowed TCR cDNA molecules to be counted accurately. Specific primers in the conserved constant-segment region were used to synthesize first-strand cDNA for the TCR alpha and beta chains. Each cDNA library was double barcoded, with a SMART-Mk sample barcode plus Illumina barcodes, to control for contamination. TruSeq adapter sequences along with Illumina sample barcodes were introduced in two successive PCR steps. TCR alpha and beta cDNA libraries were sequenced on the Illumina HiSeq platform with custom primers. The authors processed their data as follows. Raw reads were processed with MiGEC to extract unique molecular identifiers, and MiXCR was used to determine CDR3 positions. Recombination models were inferred per individual with the repgenHMM and IGoR tools using an EM algorithm. Shared clonotypes were analyzed with the tcR package in R, and sharing was normalized by the product of cloneset sizes. Out-of-frame nonproductive sequences were analyzed to study raw recombination free of thymic and clonal selection effects. Clones were called with MiXCR by TCRdb after fastp trimmed the public reads at Q25, and only in-frame beta chains were retained. Records with the same CDR3 protein are collapsed into one entry carrying the most frequent genes and DNA. TCRdb's processing, not the study's, gives the V and J calls here. Counted in this sample were 400,000 to 500,000 distinct CDR3 sequences; 15% to 20% of them appeared once. The top ten hold 9% to 15% of the sample.

Only healthy Caucasian donors were included. Three unrelated non-twin adults were also sequenced: a male aged 18 to 30, a male aged 50 to 59 and a female aged 50 to 59. Miltenyi CD45RO+ enrichment and human naive T-cell isolation kits were used to isolate memory (CD45RO+) and naive T cells from PBMC. The data stem from a study of identical twins listed by TCRdb under 2016. With respect to the entire study: The study deep-sequenced TCR alpha and beta repertoires from monozygotic twins, unrelated adults of various ages and cord blood to test whether fetal clonotypes persist. To rule out contamination, replicate twin experiments were performed at different times with different library preparation protocols. Broader findings and caveats from the paper: Fewer insertions were carried by abundant cord blood beta clonotypes, a similar but weaker trend appeared in young adult naive repertoires, and no such trend appeared in memory repertoires. Excess twin sharing in beta out-of-frame sequences was weaker because fewer shared sequences lowered the signal-to-noise ratio. Invariant T cells such as MAIT and iNKT could partly confound zero-insertion analyses, although diverse VJ usage argued against such confounding for most clonotypes. In monozygotic twins, out-of-frame TCR alpha sharing was systematically underestimated by recombination models, although the models agreed with sharing between unrelated individuals. Conclusions relied on cross-sectional statistical analysis, since the same donors could not be followed over many years. Compared with coincidental sharing between unrelated individuals, out-of-frame TCR alpha sequences shared between twins had an excess of sequences with low generation probability.

According to the germline V gene, CDR1 reads SGHVS and CDR2 reads FQNEAQ. V loses 7 bases, J loses 3 bases, and the germline ends lie 16 bases apart. The CDR3 measures 15 amino acids from cysteine to phenylalanine. Just CDR3 DNA is preserved here, 45 bases in frame from base 1. The V gene is TRBV7-8 and the J gene is TRBJ2-1; the D gene assignment is ambiguous. The clonotype comes from a man aged 45-60 years in good health. The sequenced sample was naive T cells sorted from blood. Reading the label with the study, this specimen's cell subset or site is: cells isolated with a human naive T-cell isolation kit. The CDR3 region reads CASTNQIQSYNEQFF. The nucleotide sequence reads as follows: TGTGCCAGCACCAATCAAATTCAGAGCTACAATGAGCAGTTCTTC.